Each of the 21 T cell receptor beta chains below was sequenced from the same sample in a study of identical twins. TCRdb independently ran MiXCR on the 5' RACE reads; one entry per CDR3 protein. The sample includes a few hundred thousand distinct CDR3 sequences, about 10% seen only once; the top ten take about a tenth. Sequenced material: memory T cells sorted from blood. These receptors were taken from a man over 45 in good health.

This chain connects TRBV20-1 to TRBJ1-5; no clear D. Germline CDR1 DFQATT, CDR2 SNEGSKA (reference sequence). There are 14 residues in the CDR3. Trimming took 0 bases from V and 5 from J, leaving 11 bases between them. The CDR3 DNA is TGCAGTGCTAGAGAGGCGGGGTTGGATCAGCCCCAGCATTTT. This encodes CSAREAGLDQPQHF.

This clonotype was detected ten times or more. The chain carries TRBV9 and TRBJ2-3; 7 nucleotides align to TRBD2. V gave up 2 bases and J gave up 2 bases; unmatched junction bases: 5. This CDR3 has 15 residues. Germline V lookup: CDR1 SGDLS, CDR2 YYNGEE. CDR3 region: CASSVTSFNTDTQYF. The DNA for the CDR3 is TGTGCCAGCAGCGTGACTAGCTTCAACACAGATACGCAGTATTTT.

The table lists this clonotype with many counts. The chain combines TRBV15 with TRBJ2-1, with 7 bases identical to TRBD1. The length of the CDR3 is 15 residues. The germline V gene encodes CDR1 LNHNV and CDR2 YYDKDF (reference sequence). V dropped 3 bases and J dropped 2; count of bases not matched to a gene: 4. DNA for the CDR3: TGTGCCACCAGCAGGGCCGGGACAGCCTACAATGAGCAGTTCTTC. Amino acids: CATSRAGTAYNEQFF.

A few counts support this clonotype. The gene calls are TRBV7-9 and TRBJ2-2, with TRBD1 matching 8 bases. CDR3 length: 16 amino acids. The trim removed 2 bases at V and 2 bases at J, leaving 4 bases unmatched. Germline CDR1 SEHNR, CDR2 FQNEAQ (reference sequence). CDR3: CASSLKGTGNTGELFF. The CDR3 DNA reads as TGTGCCAGCAGCTTAAAAGGGACAGGAAACACCGGGGAGCTGTTTTTT.

The CDR3 sequence is CASSLRAGKQETQYF. In DNA form, the CDR3 reads TGCGCCAGCAGCTTGAGGGCGGGGAAACAAGAGACCCAGTACTTC. The chain carries TRBV5-1 and TRBJ2-5, with a tentative D call TRBD2 (6 bases). This CDR3 has 15 residues. V was pared by 1 base and J by 2 bases, with 12 bases between. The germline V gene has CDR1 SGHRS and CDR2 YFSETQ.

The chain uses TRBV3-1 and TRBJ2-7; 10 bases line up with TRBD2. The length of the CDR3 is 15 residues. Germline V gene sequence: CDR1 LGHDT, CDR2 YNNKEL (reference sequence). The V segment lost 3 bases and the J segment 1 base; nucleotides outside the gene matches: 3. The CDR3: CASSQGLARSYEQYF. DNA of the CDR3: TGTGCCAGCAGCCAGGGACTAGCGAGATCCTACGAGCAGTACTTC.

This clonotype was seen a few times. V and J are TRBV27 and TRBJ1-1; D call uncertain. CDR3 length: 13 amino acids. Looked up from germline, CDR1 is MNHEY and CDR2 is SMNVEV (reference sequence). V was shortened by 1 base and J by 2 bases, with 5 bases between the two germline ends. CDR3: CASSLWGNTEAFF. CDR3 nucleotide sequence: TGTGCCAGCAGTTTATGGGGTAACACTGAAGCTTTCTTT.

This clonotype was counted ten times or more. The rearrangement links TRBV4-1 to TRBJ2-7; D is unclear. Germline V CDR1 and CDR2: MGHRA, YSYEKL. V was clipped by 0 bases and J by 4 bases, with 13 bases between them. The CDR3 is 15 residues long. The CDR3 spells CASSQEGFPSYEQYF. The CDR3 nucleotides read TGCGCCAGCAGCCAAGAAGGGTTCCCTTCTTACGAGCAGTACTTC.

The chain has TRBV5-1 and TRBJ1-1; 7 positions agree with TRBD1. The ends lost 2 bases at V and 1 base at J; junction bases unmatched: 8. This CDR3 contains 16 residues. Germline assignment: CDR1 SGHRS and CDR2 YFSETQ. The CDR3 here is CASSFETYRGNTEAFF. The CDR3 region has the DNA TGCGCCAGCAGCTTCGAAACTTACAGGGGGAACACTGAAGCTTTCTTT.

This clonotype was recorded at least ten times. V is TRBV7-2 and J is TRBJ2-2; D not resolved. Trimming removed 3 bases from V and 5 bases from J, with 7 bases in between. This CDR3 spans 13 amino acids. Looked up from germline, CDR1 is SGHTA and CDR2 is FQGNSA. CDR3 sequence reads: CASSFSLTGELFF. DNA for the CDR3: TGTGCCAGCAGCTTTTCGTTGACCGGGGAGCTGTTTTTT. Full variable domain (rest looked up from reference TRBV7-2 and TRBJ2-2): GAGVSQSPSNKVTEKGKDVELRCDPISGHTALYWYRQSLGQGLEFLIYFQGNSAPDKSGLPSDRFSAERTGGSVSTLTIQRTQQEDSAVYLCASSFSLTGELFFGEGSRLTVL.

V usage is TRBV9 and J usage is TRBJ2-5, with D perhaps TRBD1 or TRBD2 (5 bases each). Deletions cut 2 bases from V and 2 bases from J, with 13 bases between. CDR3 size: 15 residues. Germline V gene data show CDR1 as SGDLS and CDR2 as YYNGEE. For the CDR3, the DNA is TGTGCCAGCAGCGTCTTCGAGGGGCGGCAAGAGACCCAGTACTTC. It codes for CASSVFEGRQETQYF.

The rearrangement links TRBV28 to TRBJ1-6, with D perhaps matching TRBD1 (6 bases). Germline CDR1 is MDHEN and CDR2 is SYDVKM. The V end was cut by 6 bases, the J end by 1 base, with 13 bases between. This CDR3 region has 16 residues. The CDR3 region is CASRIYRESYNSPLHF. The DNA of the CDR3 is TGTGCCAGCAGGATATACAGGGAATCCTATAATTCACCCCTCCACTTT.

The rearrangement joins TRBV28 to TRBJ2-5; maybe TRBD1 (6 bases). Germline assignment: CDR1 MDHEN and CDR2 SYDVKM. V dropped 5 bases and J dropped 13 bases, with 29 bases sitting between them. CDR3 length: 16 amino acids. The CDR3 sequence is CASSHPIPGTPDKGYF. In nucleotides, the CDR3 is TGTGCCAGCAGTCATCCTATCCCCGGGACACCCGACAAGGGGTACTTC.

This clonotype appeared many times. This chain joins TRBV4-2 and TRBJ1-5; 7 bases are a match to TRBD1. CDR1 LGHNA and CDR2 YNFKEQ come from the germline V gene. CDR3 length: 15 amino acids. Trimming at V came to 0 bases and at J to 5 bases, leaving 4 bases not matched to a gene. The CDR3 DNA follows: TGTGCCAGCAGCCAAGACAGGGGGGGGGATCAGCCCCAGCATTTT. This translates into CASSQDRGGDQPQHF.

This clonotype was found a few times. CDR3 nucleotide sequence: TGTGCCACCAGAGACAGGGGTCCCTACGAGCAGTACTTC. Its protein is CATRDRGPYEQYF. The J gene is TRBJ2-7, the V gene TRBV10-3; 8 bases are shared with TRBD1. This CDR3 has 13 amino acids. The germline V gene has CDR1 ENHRY and CDR2 SYGVKD. With 10 bases clipped from V and 2 bases from J, the junction kept 7 bases outside the gene matches.

This clonotype was recorded at least ten times. V usage is TRBV6-2 or TRBV6-3 and J usage is TRBJ2-3; D unclear. Trimming left V 2 bases short and J 3 bases short, with 9 bases between. This CDR3 has 14 residues. The germline gives CDR1 MNHEY, CDR2 SVGEGT. The CDR3: CASSYIGVTDTQYF. The CDR3 DNA sequence: TGTGCCAGCAGTTACATTGGGGTTACAGATACGCAGTATTTT.

The V gene is TRBV18, the J gene TRBJ2-3; 7 bases are shared with TRBD1. CDR3 length: 15 residues. The V and J ends lost 4 bases and 1 base, in that order; junction bases with no gene match: 5. Germline V CDR1 and CDR2: KGHSH, LQKENI. CDR3 sequence reads: CASSRQGFGTDTQYF. CDR3 coding DNA: TGTGCCAGCTCACGACAGGGATTCGGCACAGATACGCAGTATTTT.

This clonotype occurred a few times. The J gene is TRBJ1-5, the V gene TRBV7-2; D gene ambiguous. CDR1 is SGHTA, CDR2 FQGNSA, per germline. Between the trimmed V and J ends, which lost 5 bases and 0 bases, there was a span of 11 bases. There are 15 residues in the CDR3. For the CDR3, the DNA is TGTGCCAGCAGCCTCGACGGCAATAGCAATCAGCCCCAGCATTTT. Protein product: CASSLDGNSNQPQHF.

The V gene is TRBV3-1, the J gene TRBJ2-3; TRBD2 aligns across 8 bases. Germline V lookup: CDR1 LGHDT, CDR2 YNNKEL (reference sequence). This CDR3 has 15 amino acids. With V trimmed by 3 bases and J by 4 bases, 6 bases remained unmatched. The CDR3 spells CASSHAGTRPDTQYF. CDR3 nucleotide sequence: TGTGCCAGCAGCCACGCCGGGACTAGGCCAGATACGCAGTATTTT.

The table lists this clonotype with many counts. J is TRBJ2-5 and V is TRBV2, with no clear D. This CDR3 spans 12 amino acids. Trimming stripped 4 bases from V and 4 bases from J, with 7 bases between. In germline, CDR1 is SNHLY, CDR2 FYNNEI. The CDR3: CASSVVIETQYF. CDR3 DNA sequence: TGTGCCAGCAGTGTGGTGATAGAGACCCAGTACTTC.

A few counts support this clonotype. The chain carries TRBV7-2 and TRBJ2-2, with D perhaps matching TRBD2 (6 bases). V was cut by 5 bases and J by 8 bases, with 6 bases left in between. The germline CDR1 and CDR2 sequences are SGHTA and FQGNSA. This CDR3 is 11 amino acids long. The CDR3 bases are TGTGCCAGCAGCCGGGAGGGGGAGCTGTTTTTT. Protein sequence: CASSREGELFF.